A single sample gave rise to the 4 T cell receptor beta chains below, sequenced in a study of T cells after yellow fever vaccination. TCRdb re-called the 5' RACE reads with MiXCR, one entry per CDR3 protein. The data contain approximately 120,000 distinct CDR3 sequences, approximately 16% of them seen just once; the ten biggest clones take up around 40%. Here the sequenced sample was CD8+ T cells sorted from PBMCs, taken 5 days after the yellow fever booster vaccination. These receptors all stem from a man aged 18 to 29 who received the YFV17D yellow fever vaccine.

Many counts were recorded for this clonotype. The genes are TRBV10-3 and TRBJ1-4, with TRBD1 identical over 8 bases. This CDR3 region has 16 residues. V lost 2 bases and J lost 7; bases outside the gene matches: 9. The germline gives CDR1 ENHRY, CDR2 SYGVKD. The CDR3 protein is CAISEGQGPNGEKLFF. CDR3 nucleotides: TGTGCCATCAGTGAGGGACAGGGACCTAACGGTGAAAAACTGTTTTTT.

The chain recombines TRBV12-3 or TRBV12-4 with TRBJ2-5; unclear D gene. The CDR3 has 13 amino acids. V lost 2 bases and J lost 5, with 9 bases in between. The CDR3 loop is CASSLHSSETQYF. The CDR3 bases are TGTGCCAGCAGTTTACATAGCAGTGAGACCCAGTACTTC.

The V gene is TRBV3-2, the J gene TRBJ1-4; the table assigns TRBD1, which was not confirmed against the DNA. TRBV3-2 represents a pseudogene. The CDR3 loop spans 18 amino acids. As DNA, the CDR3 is TGTGCCAGCAGCCTCCGCCGGGACCCCAGGCGGACTAATGAAAAACTGTTTTTT. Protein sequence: CASSLRRDPRRTNEKLFF.

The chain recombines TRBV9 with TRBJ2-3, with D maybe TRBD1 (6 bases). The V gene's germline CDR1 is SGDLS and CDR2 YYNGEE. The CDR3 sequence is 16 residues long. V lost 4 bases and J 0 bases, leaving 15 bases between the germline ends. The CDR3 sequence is CASSPWTEASTDTQYF. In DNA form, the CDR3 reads TGTGCCAGCAGCCCCTGGACAGAAGCTAGCACAGATACGCAGTATTTT.